Each of the 4 T cell receptor beta chains below was sequenced from the same sample in a study of blood T cell repertoires in COVID-19. TCRdb keeps only in-frame clones here, not all; method: immunoSEQ multiplex PCR. The profile shows about 200,000 clones, roughly 88% of them singletons. Sequenced: peripheral blood. All receptors come from a man aged 50 to 59 with COVID-19, enrolled during active disease.

V and J are TRBV5-1 and TRBJ2-2, with D tentatively TRBD2 (5 bases). V was shortened by 0 bases and J by 4 bases, with 13 bases between the two germline ends. The CDR3 runs 16 residues. The germline CDR1 and CDR2 sequences are SGHRS and YFSETQ. DNA of the CDR3: TGCGCCAGCAGCTTGGCTCCTAGCCGCGGCACCGGGGAGCTGTTTTTT. It encodes CASSLAPSRGTGELFF.

The chain's CDR3 is CASSRLTGGRVNQPQHF. The CDR3 nucleotides read TGTGCCAGCAGTCGACTCACAGGGGGAAGAGTCAATCAGCCCCAGCATTTT. The chain is built from TRBV27 and TRBJ1-5; 8 bases are shared with TRBD1. There are 17 residues in the CDR3. The germline CDR1 and CDR2 sequences are MNHEY and SMNVEV (reference sequence). The J segment lost 3 bases and the V segment lost 5 bases, leaving 12 bases of the junction unmatched.

This chain links TRBV5-1 with TRBJ2-7; D might be TRBD1 (5 bases). Germline V gives CDR1 SGHRS, CDR2 YFSETQ. Trimming pared 5 bases from V and 4 bases from J, leaving 22 bases between. The CDR3 is made up of 16 amino acids. The CDR3 DNA is TGCGCCAGCAGTCCTACATTAGGACAAGCCACTTACGAGCAGTACTTC. Translated: CASSPTLGQATYEQYF.

The chain joins TRBV4-1 to TRBJ1-6; 10 bases are a match to TRBD1. The CDR3 runs to 16 residues. Trimming cost V 2 bases and J 7 bases; bases outside gene matches: 5. Germline V CDR1 and CDR2: MGHRA, YSYEKL. The CDR3 here is CASSQPTGGGNSPLHF. CDR3 DNA sequence: TGCGCCAGCAGCCAACCGACAGGGGGCGGGAATTCACCCCTCCACTTT.